The clone carrying this T cell receptor (beta chain) was counted a few times. Its antigen is still unknown. TCRdb used MiXCR to reprocess the 5' RACE reads, holding one entry per CDR3 protein. The data contain about 570,000 distinct CDR3 sequences, just under 10% of them singletons. V lost 5 bases, J lost 8 bases, and 9 bases lay in between. This CDR3 region has 12 residues. Germline CDR1 and CDR2: SEHNR and FQNEAQ (reference sequence). This specimen comes from a study of identical twins. Broader study findings: Insertion counts were lower in abundant cord blood beta clonotypes, a trend that memory repertoires did not show. Twins shared out-of-frame alpha sequences with excess low generation probability.

The sample also formed part of further work on yellow fever vaccine responses in identical twins.

The sequencing input was PBMCs. This TCR derives from a woman in her late teens or twenties in good health. V is TRBV7-9 and J is TRBJ2-2; D is unclear. The CDR3 region is CASSDNRGELFF. The DNA of the CDR3 is TGTGCCAGCAGCGACAACCGGGGGGAGCTGTTTTTT.